This entry lists 9 T cell receptor beta chains sequenced from one sample in a study of T cell responses to AZD1222 COVID-19 vaccine. The method was immunoSEQ multiplex PCR; TCRdb's version includes in-frame clones alone and lacks a portion of them. Of some 83,000 clones detected, roughly 83% appear once; the ten largest clones hold 8.7%. The sample consisted of peripheral blood, taken on day 0 of AZD1222 vaccination. Source of these receptors: an adult in good health.

The gene calls are TRBV5-6 and TRBJ2-1; tentative D call: TRBD2 (6 bases). The CDR3 loop spans 14 amino acids. Germline lookup yields CDR1 SGHDT and CDR2 YYEEEE. Trimming pared 3 bases from V and 2 bases from J, leaving 9 bases between. CDR3 loop: CASSSPGAYNEQFF. Here the CDR3 DNA reads TGTGCCAGCAGCTCGCCGGGAGCCTACAATGAGCAGTTCTTC.

The chain joins TRBV29-1 to TRBJ2-1, with TRBD1 identical over 9 bases. CDR1 is SQVTM, CDR2 ANQGSEA, per germline. The CDR3 consists of 14 residues. With V trimmed by 7 bases and J by 2 bases, 6 bases remained unmatched. In DNA form, the CDR3 reads TGCAGCGCTCGAGGACAGGGGACCTACAATGAGCAGTTCTTC. It is translated as CSARGQGTYNEQFF.

CDR3 DNA sequence: TGTGCCACCAGCAGAGGTTCCAAGACCGGGGAGCTGTTTTTT. Its protein product is CATSRGSKTGELFF. This chain connects TRBV15 to TRBJ2-2; D remains unclear. There are 14 residues in the CDR3. The germline V gene has CDR1 LNHNV and CDR2 YYDKDF (reference sequence). Trimming pared 1 base from V and 5 bases from J, leaving 8 bases between.

The V gene is TRBV19, the J gene TRBJ1-4; no clear D gene. Germline CDR1 reads LNHDA; CDR2 reads SQIVND (reference sequence). V was trimmed by 3 bases and J by 6 bases, leaving 11 bases between them. The CDR3 covers 14 residues. The CDR3: CASSIRRLDEKLFF. The CDR3 coding sequence is TGTGCCAGTAGTATCCGTCGGTTGGATGAAAAACTGTTTTTT.

The rearrangement uses TRBV3-1 (or the pseudogene TRBV3-2) and TRBJ2-5; D gene unclear. The ends were cut back, 1 base at V and 7 bases at J, with 7 bases in the middle. CDR3 size: 12 residues. Per the germline V gene, CDR1 is LGHDT and CDR2 is YNNKEL (reference sequence). The CDR3 protein is CASSQVGVTQYF. CDR3 coding DNA: TGTGCCAGCAGCCAAGTTGGAGTGACCCAGTACTTC.

The chain joins TRBV11-2 to TRBJ1-6; 7 bases are a match to TRBD1. Germline-derived CDR1 and CDR2 are SGHAT and FQNNGV. The CDR3 covers 15 residues. The trim removed 2 bases at V and 5 bases at J, leaving 3 bases unmatched. The CDR3 DNA reads as TGTGCCAGCAGCTTATGGGACAGCAATAATTCACCCCTCCACTTT. Its protein is CASSLWDSNNSPLHF.

The chain carries TRBV5-1 and TRBJ2-7, with a tentative D call TRBD2 (6 bases). Germline-derived CDR1 and CDR2 are SGHRS and YFSETQ. The V end lost 4 bases, the J end lost 2 bases, and 13 bases lay between the germline ends. CDR3 length: 14 residues. The CDR3 loop reads CASSGRTSTYEQYF. As DNA, the CDR3 is TGCGCCAGCAGCGGGAGGACCAGCACCTACGAGCAGTACTTC.

This clone was detected only once. The genes are TRBV7-8 and TRBJ1-1, with 11 bases that match TRBD1. Unmatched junction bases numbered 5, after V lost 6 bases and J lost 5 bases. The germline V gene encodes CDR1 SGHVS and CDR2 FQNEAQ. This CDR3 has 14 amino acids. The DNA of the CDR3 is TGTGCCAGCAGGTTCGGACAGGGGGCAACTGAAGCTTTCTTT. It is translated as CASRFGQGATEAFF.

V gene TRBV6-5 combines with J gene TRBJ2-1, with D hard to call. Germline V lookup: CDR1 MNHEY, CDR2 SVGAGI. The CDR3 covers 14 residues. The germline V and J ends were trimmed by 4 bases and 2 bases, with 9 bases remaining between them. Here the CDR3 DNA reads TGTGCCAGCAGTTTCCGTGGCCCCTACAATGAGCAGTTCTTC. This sequence encodes CASSFRGPYNEQFF.